Following are 5 T cell receptor beta chains from one sample sequenced in a study of OX40 agonist ivuxolimab in advanced cancers. Data came from immunoSEQ multiplex PCR; TCRdb stores just in-frame clones and leaves some out. The sample carries roughly 80,000 clones, approximately 87% recorded once. This sample comprised CD4+ or CD8+ T cells sorted from blood, obtained in a trial of the OX40 agonist ivuxolimab. Source of these receptors: an adult with an advanced solid tumor such as melanoma, head and neck, liver or kidney cancer.

The J gene is TRBJ2-7, the V gene TRBV4-2, with 10 bases matching TRBD2. The CDR3 has 17 residues. J gave up 2 bases and V 1 base, and 8 bases lay outside the gene matches. The germline V gene has CDR1 LGHNA and CDR2 YNFKEQ. CDR3 residues: CASSQGGIAGGAYEQYF. In DNA form, the CDR3 reads TGTGCCAGCAGCCAAGGGGGCATAGCGGGGGGTGCCTACGAGCAGTACTTC.

The gene calls are TRBV13 and TRBJ1-1, with TRBD1 as a possible D gene (5 bases). V was cut by 4 bases and J by 5 bases, with 17 bases left in between. The CDR3 contains 15 residues. The germline V gene has CDR1 PRHDT and CDR2 FYEKMQ (reference sequence). The CDR3 here is CASSSHGGFVTEAFF. The CDR3 DNA is TGTGCCAGCAGCTCCCACGGGGGGTTCGTTACTGAAGCTTTCTTT. Full variable domain (rest looked up from reference TRBV13 and TRBJ1-1): AAGVIQSPRHLIKEKRETATLKCYPIPRHDTVYWYQQGPGQDPQFLISFYEKMQSDKGSIPDRFSAQQFSDYHSELNMSSLELGDSALYFCASSSHGGFVTEAFFGQGTRLTVV.

The gene calls are TRBV9 and TRBJ2-7; 9 bases are a match to TRBD2. The CDR3 sequence is 15 residues long. Germline CDR1 and CDR2: SGDLS and YYNGEE. Unmatched junction bases numbered 8, after V lost 4 bases and J lost 3 bases. DNA for the CDR3: TGTGCCAGCAGCCCCCTAGCGGGGAGTTACTACGAGCAGTACTTC. As protein: CASSPLAGSYYEQYF.

V and J are TRBV5-4 and TRBJ1-2, with no clear D. The CDR3 is 14 residues long. Germline V lookup: CDR1 SGHNT, CDR2 YYREEE (reference sequence). Trimming cost V 4 bases and J 1 base, with 11 bases left between them. The CDR3 region has the DNA TGTGCCAGCAGCGGAGGACGGGATAACTATGGCTACACCTTC. Protein sequence: CASSGGRDNYGYTF.

The chain joins TRBV7-2 to TRBJ1-1; maybe TRBD1 (6 bases). Germline V gives CDR1 SGHTA, CDR2 FQGNSA. This CDR3 contains 13 residues. V shed 3 bases and J shed 3 bases, with 8 bases lying between them. The CDR3 region has the DNA TGTGCCAGCAGCTTGACAGGCTACACTGAAGCTTTCTTT. Translation gives CASSLTGYTEAFF.